The 20 T cell receptor beta chains listed next were all sequenced from one sample in a study of synovial regulatory T cells in juvenile arthritis. Some clones are missing from TCRdb's copy, which holds only in-frame ones; the method was immunoSEQ multiplex PCR. The specimen's table records roughly 9,900 clones. The specimen was Treg cells from blood. Subset here: remaining (HLA-DR-negative) circulating blood Treg cells. All receptors derive from a donor younger than 30 with juvenile idiopathic arthritis.

This chain uses TRBV5-4 with TRBJ2-2. The CDR3 has 16 residues. No coding sequence is recorded. Germline lookup yields CDR1 SGHNT and CDR2 YYREEE (reference sequence). The CDR3 protein is CASSTGTRGRAGELFF.

J is TRBJ1-5 and V is TRBV4-3. Germline CDR1 and CDR2: LGHNA and YSLEER. The length of the CDR3 is 13 residues. No DNA appears here. CDR3: CASSQDRGQPQHF.

The chain links TRBV19 to TRBJ1-5. The CDR3 runs 14 residues. The entry carries no DNA sequence. Germline V lookup: CDR1 LNHDA, CDR2 SQIVND (reference sequence). This CDR3 is CASSTPGTYQPQHF.

The chain has TRBV5-1 and TRBJ2-3; absent DNA, TCRdb's TRBD2 call cannot be checked. From germline, CDR1 is SGHRS and CDR2 YFSETQ. This CDR3 is 13 amino acids long. The protein alone is recorded here. The CDR3 region is CASSLTSTDTQYF.

The chain recombines TRBV7-9 with TRBJ1-4. Germline CDR1 and CDR2: SEHNR and FQNEAQ (reference sequence). The CDR3 length is 15 residues. There is no recorded DNA. CDR3 residues: CASSLAGLRVPELFF.

The gene calls are TRBV6-1 and TRBJ2-1; TCRdb calls TRBD1, which cannot be checked without DNA. The CDR3 covers 12 residues. DNA was not recorded. Germline-derived CDR1 and CDR2 are MNHNS and SASEGT. The CDR3: CASSRTVDEQFF.

This chain connects TRBV6-5 to TRBJ2-4; TCRdb's D gene call, TRBD1, goes unchecked for lack of DNA. The CDR3 contains 16 residues. DNA was not recorded. The germline CDR1 and CDR2 sequences are MNHEY and SVGAGI. This chain's CDR3 is CASSYSIQGAKNIQYF.

The V gene is TRBV10-3, the J gene TRBJ1-4. Germline CDR1 reads ENHRY; CDR2 reads SYGVKD. This CDR3 contains 14 residues. No DNA sequence was recorded. The chain's CDR3 is CAIGRDSPVEKLFF.

The chain links TRBV19 to TRBJ1-5. The V gene's germline CDR1 is LNHDA and CDR2 SQIVND (reference sequence). The CDR3 spans 18 residues. DNA was not recorded. The chain's CDR3 is CASSIEGRSGASNQPQHF.

The J gene is TRBJ1-1, the V gene TRBV19; TCRdb lists TRBD1, though no DNA is available to test this call. The CDR3 extends over 14 amino acids. DNA for this receptor is not on file. The germline gives CDR1 LNHDA, CDR2 SQIVND (reference sequence). CDR3: CAAGPGHSKVEAFF.

The J gene is TRBJ1-2, the V gene TRBV5-6; the D call of TRBD1 rests on TCRdb alone, since no DNA is present to check it. The CDR3 runs to 15 residues. This entry has no DNA. Germline loops: CDR1 SGHDT, CDR2 YYEEEE. The CDR3 protein is CASSLSGRALYGYTF.

The chain couples TRBV19 to TRBJ1-1; checking the TCRdb D call of TRBD1 is not possible without DNA. Germline values: CDR1 LNHDA, CDR2 SQIVND (reference sequence). The CDR3 is made up of 15 amino acids. No DNA was logged. The chain's CDR3 is CASSRAGGRGTEAFF.

V usage is TRBV5-1 and J usage is TRBJ1-2. This CDR3 has 14 residues. The DNA is unrecorded. Germline-derived CDR1 and CDR2 are SGHRS and YFSETQ. CDR3 in amino acids: CASSLAEANYGYTF.

The genes are TRBV18 and TRBJ2-3. The V gene's germline CDR1 is KGHSH and CDR2 LQKENI. The CDR3 extends over 12 amino acids. The entry carries no DNA sequence. CDR3 sequence: CASSPSTDTQYF. The whole variable domain, remainder taken from reference TRBV18 and TRBJ2-3, is NAGVMQNPRHLVRRRGQEARLRCSPMKGHSHVYWYRQLPEEGLKFMVYLQKENIIDESGMPKERFSAEFPKEGPSILRIQQVVRGDSAAYFCASSPSTDTQYFGPGTRLTVL.

The J gene is TRBJ2-7, the V gene TRBV2. The CDR3 sequence is 16 residues long. The record lacks a DNA sequence. The germline CDR1 and CDR2 sequences are SNHLY and FYNNEI. CDR3 residues: CASRMTLLSTNYEQYF. The full variable domain, completed using reference TRBV2 and TRBJ2-7, is EPEVTQTPSHQVTQMGQEVILRCVPISNHLYFYWYRQILGQKVEFLVSFYNNEISEKSEIFDDQFSVERPDGSNFTLKIRSTKLEDSAMYFCASRMTLLSTNYEQYFGPGTRLTVT.

The V and J genes are TRBV5-1 and TRBJ1-5; TCRdb reports TRBD1, a call that lacks DNA to check it against. Germline CDR1 is SGHRS and CDR2 is YFSETQ. This CDR3 contains 17 residues. No coding sequence is recorded. This CDR3 is CASSSYLMRDSDQPQHF.

The genes are TRBV5-1 and TRBJ1-2; TCRdb calls TRBD1, which cannot be checked without DNA. The CDR3 contains 12 residues. Nucleotide data are not available. CDR1 is SGHRS and CDR2 is YFSETQ in the germline V gene. This chain's CDR3 is CASSLGPGGYTF.

V and J are TRBV10-3 and TRBJ2-7. The CDR3 length is 17 residues. The record lacks a DNA sequence. The V gene's germline CDR1 is ENHRY and CDR2 SYGVKD. The CDR3 loop reads CAISGGDGQGAKLEQYF.

This chain links TRBV5-1 with TRBJ1-5. Looked up from germline, CDR1 is SGHRS and CDR2 is YFSETQ. The CDR3 is 13 amino acids. The coding DNA is unavailable. The CDR3 reads CASSLGGGQPQHF. The variable domain in full, completed from reference TRBV5-1 and TRBJ1-5, reads KAGVTQTPRYLIKTRGQQVTLSCSPISGHRSVSWYQQTPGQGLQFLFEYFSETQRNKGNFPGRFSGRQFSNSRSEMNVSTLELGDSALYLCASSLGGGQPQHFGDGTRLSIL.

The V call is TRBV7-9, the J call TRBJ2-7. Germline CDR1 reads SEHNR; CDR2 reads FQNEAQ (reference sequence). CDR3 size: 11 residues. No coding sequence is recorded. CDR3 loop: CASSSTVWQYF.